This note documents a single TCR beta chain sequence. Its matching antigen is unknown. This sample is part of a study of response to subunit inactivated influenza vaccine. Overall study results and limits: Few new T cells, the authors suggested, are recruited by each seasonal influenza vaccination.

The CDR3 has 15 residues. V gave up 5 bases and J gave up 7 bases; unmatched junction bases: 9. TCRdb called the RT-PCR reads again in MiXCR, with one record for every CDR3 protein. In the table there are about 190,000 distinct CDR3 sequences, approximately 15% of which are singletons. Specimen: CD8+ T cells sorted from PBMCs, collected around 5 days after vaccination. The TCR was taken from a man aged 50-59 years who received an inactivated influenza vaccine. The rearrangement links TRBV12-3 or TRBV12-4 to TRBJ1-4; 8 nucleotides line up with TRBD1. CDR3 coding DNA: TGTGCCAGCAGTCAGCCGGGACAGGCAGGTGAAAAACTGTTTTTT. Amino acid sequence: CASSQPGQAGEKLFF.